Listed below are T cell receptor beta chains from one sample, sequenced in a study of T cells after yellow fever vaccination. Via MiXCR, TCRdb re-called the 5' RACE reads, giving one row per CDR3 protein. The sample holds around 300,000 distinct CDR3 sequences, roughly 13% seen once. The input for sequencing was CD4+ T cells sorted from PBMCs, taken 45 days after the yellow fever booster vaccination. These receptors were taken from a man in his thirties or forties who received the YFV17D yellow fever vaccine. Each CDR3 is given with its conserved first and last residue. D genes are given only for firm matches. Not all rows give a size; the values are once, few, many and, for expanded clones, a class.

j_call,clone_size,v_call,d_call,cdr3_nt,cdr3_aa
TRBJ2-3,-,TRBV24-1,-,TGTGCCACCAGTGATTTTGTTACAGATACGCAGTATTTT,CATSDFVTDTQYF
TRBJ1-5,-,TRBV5-5,-,TGTGCCAGCAGCTTGGTAGTTGGGGGGCCTCAGCCCCAGCATTTT,CASSLVVGGPQPQHF
TRBJ2-7,few,TRBV7-2,-,TGTGCCAGCAGCTTAAAACTAGCCTACGAGCAGTACTTC,CASSLKLAYEQYF
TRBJ2-7,many,TRBV5-1,-,TGCGCCAGCAGCTTCGGGGGAATCTACGACGAGCAGTACTTC,CASSFGGIYDEQYF
TRBJ2-3,-,TRBV19,-,TGTGCCAGTAGTATGTTGGCGTGTAGCGGATCCACAGATACGCAGTATTTT,CASSMLACSGSTDTQYF
TRBJ1-6,-,TRBV28,-,TGTGCCACCCACGCGTCCAGCTCCTATAATTCACCCCTCCACTTT,CATHASSSYNSPLHF
TRBJ2-1,-,TRBV12-3/TRBV12-4,-,TGTGCCAGCAAAAAGGCGGGTAACTCCTACAATGAGCAGTTCTTC,CASKKAGNSYNEQFF
TRBJ2-5,many,TRBV29-1,-,TGCAGCGTTCAGGATAGCCGTAATCAAGAGACCCAGTACTTC,CSVQDSRNQETQYF
TRBJ2-4,many,TRBV20-1,-,TGCAGTGCTAGGAGTGCCGCCAAAAACATTCAGTACTTC,CSARSAAKNIQYF
TRBJ2-5,few,TRBV5-1,-,TGCGCCAGCAGCTTGCAGAATCCCCGTGAGACCCAGTACTTC,CASSLQNPRETQYF
TRBJ1-2,few,TRBV6-4,-,TGTGCCAGCAGTCCTTCAGGGGACTTCGGCTATGGCTACACCTTC,CASSPSGDFGYGYTF
TRBJ1-1,-,TRBV5-5,-,TGTGCCAGCAGCTTTACGCAGGGCCTGATGAACACTGAAGCTTTCTTT,CASSFTQGLMNTEAFF
TRBJ2-3,-,TRBV7-8,-,TGTGCCAGCAGCTTAGTGGGCCCAGATACGCAGTATTTT,CASSLVGPDTQYF
TRBJ2-3,few,TRBV7-2,-,TGTGCCAGCAGCCCCCCCCTGGGCCCTCCGACAGATACGCAGTATTTT,CASSPPLGPPTDTQYF
TRBJ2-7,few,TRBV6-1,TRBD2,TGTGCCAGCAGACAGTGGACTAGCGTCCACGAGCAGTACTTC,CASRQWTSVHEQYF
TRBJ2-5,-,TRBV4-2,TRBD2,TGTGCCAGCAGCCGGGGACAGCGGGAGGGGGAGACCCAGTACTTC,CASSRGQREGETQYF
TRBJ2-7,few,TRBV3-1,-,TGTGCCAGCAGTCCCGACAGATCCTACGAGCAGTACTTC,CASSPDRSYEQYF
TRBJ2-1,many,TRBV9,-,TGTGCCAGCAGCGCCCAGGGTGGCAGCTCCAATGAGCAGTTCTTC,CASSAQGGSSNEQFF
TRBJ2-3,many,TRBV4-3,-,TGCGCCAGCAGCCAAGATCGCACCACAGATACGCAGTATTTT,CASSQDRTTDTQYF
TRBJ1-1,few,TRBV7-2,-,TGTGCCAGCAGCACCCGGAACCTTAACACTGAAGCTTTCTTT,CASSTRNLNTEAFF
TRBJ2-7,-,TRBV20-1,-,TGCAGTGCTAGAGATTCTCACAGGGTCCTTAATTTCGAGCAGTACTTC,CSARDSHRVLNFEQYF
TRBJ2-1,-,TRBV15,TRBD2,TGTGCCACCAGCATCCGGACTAGCGAGAATGAGCAGTTCTTC,CATSIRTSENEQFF
TRBJ2-2,-,TRBV5-4,TRBD1,TGTGCCAGCAGTTTTCCGGGACAGGGGGCAAATTTGGGCACCGGGGAGCTGTTTTTT,CASSFPGQGANLGTGELFF
TRBJ2-3,-,TRBV15,-,TGTGCCACCAGCAGAGCGCAGGTTAGGAGTGGTGATACGCAGTATTTT,CATSRAQVRSGDTQYF
TRBJ2-7,-,TRBV7-2,TRBD2,TGTGCCAGCAGCTTCAAGCGGGACGTCTACGAGCAGTACTTC,CASSFKRDVYEQYF
TRBJ1-5,-,TRBV3-1,-,TGTGCCAGCAGCCGTACAGGTAATCATCCCCAGCATTTT,CASSRTGNHPQHF
TRBJ1-2,-,TRBV3-1,-,TGTGCCAGCAGCCAAGCGAAGGAAGTAGTCGGCACCTTC,CASSQAKEVVGTF
TRBJ2-7,few,TRBV10-3,TRBD2,TGTGCCTGCCGCGGGGGGGTGCAGCGGGATCATGGCGAGCAGTACTTC,CACRGGVQRDHGEQYF
TRBJ2-7,-,TRBV20-1,TRBD1,TGCAGTGCTCGGGACAGGGCTCACTACGAGCAGTACTTC,CSARDRAHYEQYF
TRBJ1-4,-,TRBV2,TRBD1,TGTGCCAGCAGTGAAAATAGGGACAGTGAAAAACTGTTTTTT,CASSENRDSEKLFF